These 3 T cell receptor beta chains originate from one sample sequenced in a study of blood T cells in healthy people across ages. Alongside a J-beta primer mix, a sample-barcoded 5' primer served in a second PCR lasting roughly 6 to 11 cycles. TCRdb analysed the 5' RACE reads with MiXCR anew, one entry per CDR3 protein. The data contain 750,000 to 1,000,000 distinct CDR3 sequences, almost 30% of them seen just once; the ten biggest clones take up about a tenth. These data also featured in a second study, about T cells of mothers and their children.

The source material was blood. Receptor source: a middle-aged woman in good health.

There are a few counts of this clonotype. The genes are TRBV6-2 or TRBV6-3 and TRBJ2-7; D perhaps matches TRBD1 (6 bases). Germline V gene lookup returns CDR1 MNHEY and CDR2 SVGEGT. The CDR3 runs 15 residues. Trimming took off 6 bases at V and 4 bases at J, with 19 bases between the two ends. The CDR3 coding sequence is TGTGCCAGCAGAGCCGGGACATCTTCCCCATACGAGCAGTACTTC. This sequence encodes CASRAGTSSPYEQYF.

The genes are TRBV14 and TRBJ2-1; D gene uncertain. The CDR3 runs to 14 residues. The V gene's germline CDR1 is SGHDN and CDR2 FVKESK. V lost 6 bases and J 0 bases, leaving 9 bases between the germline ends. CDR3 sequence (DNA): TGTGCCAGCAGTCCGTACAGCTCCTACAATGAGCAGTTCTTC. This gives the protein CASSPYSSYNEQFF.

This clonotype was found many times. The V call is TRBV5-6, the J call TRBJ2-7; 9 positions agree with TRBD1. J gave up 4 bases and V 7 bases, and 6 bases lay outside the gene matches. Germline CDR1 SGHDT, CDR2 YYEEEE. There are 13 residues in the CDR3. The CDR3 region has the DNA TGTGCCAGCGGGGACAGGGTATCATACGAGCAGTACTTC. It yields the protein CASGDRVSYEQYF.